A selection of T cell receptor beta chains follows, all from one sample in a study of OX40 agonist ivuxolimab in advanced cancers. Here immunoSEQ multiplex PCR was the method, and the copy in TCRdb shows in-frame clones only, minus some. The table lists 60,000 to 85,000 clones, roughly 90% of them singletons. The source was CD4+ or CD8+ T cells sorted from blood, collected in a trial of the OX40 agonist ivuxolimab. These receptors all come from an adult with an advanced solid tumor such as melanoma, head and neck, liver or kidney cancer. Each CDR3 is given with its conserved first and last residue. The D gene is left open where the match is weak. The size of a clone is reported for some rows only, either as once, few or many, or as a class for expanded clones.

abundance: -; d_gene: TRBD2; j_gene: TRBJ2-3; v_gene: TRBV7-9; len: 15; CDR3nt: TGTGCCAGCAGGCGAACTAGCGGTGTCGCAGATACGCAGTATTTT; CDR3aa: CASRRTSGVADTQYF
abundance: -; d_gene: TRBD1; j_gene: TRBJ1-6; v_gene: TRBV7-3; len: 16; CDR3nt: TGTGCCAGCAGCTTATGGGACAGGGACAATAATTCACCCCTCCACTTT; CDR3aa: CASSLWDRDNNSPLHF
abundance: -; d_gene: -; j_gene: TRBJ2-7; v_gene: TRBV4-1; len: 15; CDR3nt: TGCGCCAGCAGCCAAGCGGAGGGCAGAGCCTACGAGCAGTACTTC; CDR3aa: CASSQAEGRAYEQYF
abundance: few; d_gene: -; j_gene: TRBJ2-2; v_gene: TRBV11-2; len: 13; CDR3nt: TGTGCCAGCAGCTTTTCGAACACCGGGGAGCTGTTTTTT; CDR3aa: CASSFSNTGELFF
abundance: -; d_gene: -; j_gene: TRBJ1-3; v_gene: TRBV6-6; len: 14; CDR3nt: TGTGCCAGCAGCCGCCAGGGTTCAGGAAACACCATATATTTT; CDR3aa: CASSRQGSGNTIYF
abundance: -; d_gene: -; j_gene: TRBJ2-7; v_gene: TRBV7-6; len: 14; CDR3nt: TGTGCCAGCAGCTACCGAGACGGAGACTACGAGCAGTACTTC; CDR3aa: CASSYRDGDYEQYF
abundance: -; d_gene: TRBD1; j_gene: TRBJ1-3; v_gene: TRBV9; len: 16; CDR3nt: TGTGCCAGCAGCCTCGCCGCCGGACAGGCTGGAAACACCATATATTTT; CDR3aa: CASSLAAGQAGNTIYF
abundance: -; d_gene: -; j_gene: TRBJ2-5; v_gene: TRBV19; len: 11; CDR3nt: TGTGCCAGTAGTCACCGGGAGACCCAGTACTTC; CDR3aa: CASSHRETQYF
abundance: -; d_gene: -; j_gene: TRBJ1-1; v_gene: TRBV6-5; len: 14; CDR3nt: TGTGCCAGCAGTAAACCGCCTCGGGACACTGAAGCTTTCTTT; CDR3aa: CASSKPPRDTEAFF
abundance: -; d_gene: -; j_gene: TRBJ2-1; v_gene: TRBV19; len: 12; CDR3nt: TGTGCCAGTAGTTCAAGGGGGAATGAGCAGTTCTTC; CDR3aa: CASSSRGNEQFF
abundance: -; d_gene: -; j_gene: TRBJ2-1; v_gene: TRBV28; len: 15; CDR3nt: TGTGCCACCGTAGCGCTACGGGCACGCTACAATGAGCAGTTCTTC; CDR3aa: CATVALRARYNEQFF
abundance: few; d_gene: TRBD1; j_gene: TRBJ2-7; v_gene: TRBV4-2; len: 16; CDR3nt: TGTGCCAGCAGCCAGCAACAGGGGACGAGCTCCTACGAGCAGTACTTC; CDR3aa: CASSQQQGTSSYEQYF
abundance: -; d_gene: -; j_gene: TRBJ2-7; v_gene: TRBV5-1; len: 16; CDR3nt: TGCGCCAGCAGCTTGGGGGGATGGGGCGGGCTCAACGAGCAGTACTTC; CDR3aa: CASSLGGWGGLNEQYF
abundance: -; d_gene: -; j_gene: TRBJ2-2; v_gene: TRBV5-4; len: 16; CDR3nt: TGTGCCAGCAGCCGAAGCGGGACAATGAACACCGGGGAGCTGTTTTTT; CDR3aa: CASSRSGTMNTGELFF
abundance: -; d_gene: -; j_gene: TRBJ1-2; v_gene: TRBV4-2; len: 16; CDR3nt: TGTGCCAGCAGCCAAGATCTACAGGCCCTAAACTATGGCTACACCTTC; CDR3aa: CASSQDLQALNYGYTF
abundance: -; d_gene: -; j_gene: TRBJ2-1; v_gene: TRBV15; len: 15; CDR3nt: TGTGCCACCAGCAGAGAACGGGAGAGCTACAATGAGCAGTTCTTC; CDR3aa: CATSRERESYNEQFF
abundance: -; d_gene: -; j_gene: TRBJ2-1; v_gene: TRBV28; len: 15; CDR3nt: TGTGCCAGCAGTTCCCCTAGTAGATCTTACAATGAGCAGTTCTTC; CDR3aa: CASSSPSRSYNEQFF
abundance: -; d_gene: -; j_gene: TRBJ1-1; v_gene: TRBV6-5; len: 15; CDR3nt: TGTGCCAGCAGTTACCTTGGGGGGTTGAACACTGAAGCTTTCTTT; CDR3aa: CASSYLGGLNTEAFF
abundance: -; d_gene: -; j_gene: TRBJ2-1; v_gene: TRBV5-1; len: 14; CDR3nt: TGCGCCAGCAGCTCGCTAGAAGGTGACAATGAGCAGTTCTTC; CDR3aa: CASSSLEGDNEQFF
abundance: -; d_gene: -; j_gene: TRBJ2-7; v_gene: TRBV18; len: 12; CDR3nt: TGTGCCAGCTCACCACAACCCTACGAGCAGTACTTC; CDR3aa: CASSPQPYEQYF
abundance: -; d_gene: TRBD2; j_gene: TRBJ2-7; v_gene: TRBV6-5; len: 13; CDR3nt: TGTGCCAGCAGTTCCGGGACTAGCGGCGAGCAGTACTTC; CDR3aa: CASSSGTSGEQYF
abundance: -; d_gene: -; j_gene: TRBJ2-1; v_gene: TRBV7-8; len: 15; CDR3nt: TGTGCCAGCAGCTTACGAAGTTTCTCCTACAATGAGCAGTTCTTC; CDR3aa: CASSLRSFSYNEQFF
abundance: -; d_gene: TRBD1; j_gene: TRBJ1-5; v_gene: TRBV6-5; len: 13; CDR3nt: TGTGCCAGCAGGGGACAGGGAAATCAGCCCCAGCATTTT; CDR3aa: CASRGQGNQPQHF
abundance: -; d_gene: -; j_gene: TRBJ2-7; v_gene: TRBV13; len: 16; CDR3nt: TGTGCCAGCAGCTTAGCGCTCCGGGGGCGATCGGGCGAGCAGTACTTC; CDR3aa: CASSLALRGRSGEQYF
abundance: -; d_gene: TRBD2; j_gene: TRBJ2-7; v_gene: TRBV7-9; len: 14; CDR3nt: TGTGCCAGCAGCTTCAGCGGGAACTCCTACGAGCAGTACTTC; CDR3aa: CASSFSGNSYEQYF
abundance: -; d_gene: -; j_gene: TRBJ2-1; v_gene: TRBV14; len: 12; CDR3nt: TGTGCCAGCAGCCAATTTCACAATGAGCAGTTCTTC; CDR3aa: CASSQFHNEQFF
abundance: -; d_gene: -; j_gene: TRBJ2-7; v_gene: TRBV19; len: 14; CDR3nt: TGTGCCAGTAGTATCCACAGGGAAGTTGACGAGCAGTACTTC; CDR3aa: CASSIHREVDEQYF
abundance: once; d_gene: TRBD1; j_gene: TRBJ2-5; v_gene: TRBV6-5; len: 12; CDR3nt: TGTGCCAGCATGGGACAGGGGGAGACCCAGTACTTC; CDR3aa: CASMGQGETQYF
abundance: -; d_gene: TRBD1; j_gene: TRBJ2-3; v_gene: TRBV4-2; len: 15; CDR3nt: TGTGCCAGCAGCACGGACAGGGGAGGGACAGATACGCAGTATTTT; CDR3aa: CASSTDRGGTDTQYF
abundance: -; d_gene: -; j_gene: TRBJ2-7; v_gene: TRBV5-1; len: 14; CDR3nt: TGCGCCAGCAGTCTACAGGGTAGATCCTACGAGCAGTACTTC; CDR3aa: CASSLQGRSYEQYF
abundance: -; d_gene: TRBD2; j_gene: TRBJ2-7; v_gene: TRBV5-4; len: 17; CDR3nt: TGTGCCAGCAGCTCCTCCTACTCCGGGACTAGATTTGGCGAGCAGTACTTC; CDR3aa: CASSSSYSGTRFGEQYF
abundance: -; d_gene: TRBD2; j_gene: TRBJ2-1; v_gene: TRBV5-1; len: 16; CDR3nt: TGCGCCAGCAGCTCCCGGGGTAGCGGGCGTAACAATGAGCAGTTCTTC; CDR3aa: CASSSRGSGRNNEQFF
abundance: -; d_gene: -; j_gene: TRBJ1-2; v_gene: TRBV7-3; len: 15; CDR3nt: TGTGCCAGCAGCTCGGGGACGCAAGGTAGCGATGGCTACACCTTC; CDR3aa: CASSSGTQGSDGYTF
abundance: -; d_gene: -; j_gene: TRBJ1-5; v_gene: TRBV21-1; len: 16; CDR3nt: TGTGCCAGCAGCAAGTCCATCCGGGACAGCGATCAGCCCCAGCATTTT; CDR3aa: CASSKSIRDSDQPQHF
abundance: -; d_gene: -; j_gene: TRBJ1-3; v_gene: TRBV6-6; len: 16; CDR3nt: TGTGCCAGCACCGATGGAGGGGAAAGCTCTGGAAACACCATATATTTT; CDR3aa: CASTDGGESSGNTIYF
abundance: -; d_gene: TRBD2; j_gene: TRBJ2-5; v_gene: TRBV9; len: 14; CDR3nt: TGTGCCAGCAATAGCGGGAGGGAGGTGGAGACCCAGTACTTC; CDR3aa: CASNSGREVETQYF
abundance: -; d_gene: TRBD1; j_gene: TRBJ1-5; v_gene: TRBV18; len: 17; CDR3nt: TGTGCCAGCTCACCGGGACAGGGGGTCCAGGGCAATCAGCCCCAGCATTTT; CDR3aa: CASSPGQGVQGNQPQHF
abundance: -; d_gene: -; j_gene: TRBJ2-7; v_gene: TRBV28; len: 11; CDR3nt: TGTGCCAGCGCTGGGGCCTACGAGCAGTACTTC; CDR3aa: CASAGAYEQYF
abundance: -; d_gene: TRBD1; j_gene: TRBJ1-2; v_gene: TRBV5-1; len: 15; CDR3nt: TGCGCCAGCAGAATGGGACGGGACAGGGTATATGGCTACACCTTC; CDR3aa: CASRMGRDRVYGYTF
abundance: once; d_gene: TRBD2; j_gene: TRBJ2-1; v_gene: TRBV15; len: 14; CDR3nt: TGTGCCACCAGCAGGGGGTTGGGCGGGAGGGCCCTGTTCTTC; CDR3aa: CATSRGLGGRALFF
abundance: once; d_gene: -; j_gene: TRBJ1-4; v_gene: TRBV15; len: 16; CDR3nt: TGTGCCACCAGCAGAGGAGAAAAACGGGGGAATGAAAAACTGTTTTTT; CDR3aa: CATSRGEKRGNEKLFF
abundance: -; d_gene: -; j_gene: TRBJ1-1; v_gene: TRBV28; len: 12; CDR3nt: TGTGCCAGCAGTTTTGCCATTTCTGAAGCTTTCTTT; CDR3aa: CASSFAISEAFF